Listed here are 14 T cell receptor beta chains from one sample, sequenced in a study of T cell responses to AZD1222 COVID-19 vaccine. The data were produced by immunoSEQ multiplex PCR, yet TCRdb's version contains in-frame clones alone and is incomplete. The table lists about 100,000 clones, approximately 88% of them singletons. The sequenced sample was peripheral blood, obtained on day 0 of AZD1222 vaccination. These receptors were taken from an adult in good health.

V and J are TRBV5-1 and TRBJ1-2; D not certain. Trimming shortened V by 0 bases and J by 7 bases, and 7 bases separated the two germline ends. The CDR3 runs 12 residues. Germline values: CDR1 SGHRS, CDR2 YFSETQ. DNA for the CDR3: TGCGCCAGCAGCTTGGATGTCTCTGGCTACACCTTC. Its protein product is CASSLDVSGYTF.

This CDR3 reads CASSSGREYNSPLHF. The CDR3 region has the DNA TGCGCCAGCAGCTCGGGCAGGGAGTATAATTCACCCCTCCACTTT. The chain couples TRBV5-1 to TRBJ1-6; D might be TRBD1 (5 bases). Germline CDR1 and CDR2: SGHRS and YFSETQ. Trimming took off 3 bases at V and 4 bases at J, with 11 bases between the two ends. CDR3 length: 15 amino acids.

The chain recombines TRBV5-1 with TRBJ2-7, with no clear D. The ends were cut back, 4 bases at V and 2 bases at J, with 10 bases in the middle. The V gene's germline CDR1 is SGHRS and CDR2 YFSETQ. The CDR3 is 13 amino acids. CDR3 in amino acids: CASSPTATYEQYF. In DNA form, the CDR3 reads TGCGCCAGCAGCCCCACAGCCACCTACGAGCAGTACTTC.

The V gene is TRBV29-1, the J gene TRBJ2-3, with D unclear. CDR1 and CDR2 (germline): SQVTM, ANQGSEA. This CDR3 is built from 15 residues. V was trimmed by 4 bases and J by 2 bases, leaving 16 bases between them. The CDR3 nucleotides are TGCAGCGTTGGTCTCGGGCAGTCAAACACAGATACGCAGTATTTT. Its protein is CSVGLGQSNTDTQYF.

The chain uses TRBV6-5 and TRBJ2-7, with TRBD2 identical over 7 bases. V lost 4 bases and J lost 3; bases outside the gene matches: 9. This CDR3 has 15 residues. Germline assignment: CDR1 MNHEY and CDR2 SVGAGI. CDR3 coding DNA: TGTGCCAGCAGTTTTCTCTCCGGGACTAACTACGAGCAGTACTTC. Translating gives CASSFLSGTNYEQYF.

The chain couples TRBV5-1 to TRBJ1-2; TRBD1 might be the D (5 bases). Germline assignment: CDR1 SGHRS and CDR2 YFSETQ. The V end was cut by 4 bases, the J end by 5 bases, with 21 bases between. There are 16 residues in the CDR3. CDR3 sequence reads: CASSEPGTVRTYGYTF. The CDR3 region has the DNA TGCGCCAGCAGCGAACCGGGGACGGTGCGGACTTATGGCTACACCTTC.

This CDR3 reads CASSIKGTGIQPQHF. In DNA, the CDR3 is TGTGCCAGTAGTATAAAGGGGACAGGGATTCAGCCCCAGCATTTT. The gene calls are TRBV19 and TRBJ1-5; 9 bases fit TRBD1. The CDR3 is 15 residues long. The germline V gene encodes CDR1 LNHDA and CDR2 SQIVND (reference sequence). J lost 6 bases, V lost 2 bases, and 5 bases had no gene match.

This chain links TRBV19 with TRBJ2-3; TRBD1 aligns across 7 bases. CDR1 LNHDA and CDR2 SQIVND come from the germline V gene (reference sequence). After removal of 5 bases from V and 2 bases from J, the junction contained 7 bases not matched to a gene. There are 15 residues in the CDR3. The DNA of the CDR3 is TGTGCCAGTAGTTCCTGGGACAGAATCACAGATACGCAGTATTTT. Translation: CASSSWDRITDTQYF.

The V call is TRBV6-5, the J call TRBJ2-5; 9 bases align to TRBD2. The V segment lost 6 bases and the J segment 5 bases; nucleotides outside the gene matches: 10. The germline V gene has CDR1 MNHEY and CDR2 SVGAGI. The CDR3 totals 15 residues. CDR3 sequence reads: CASRTPIAGEETQYF. The CDR3 DNA is TGTGCCAGCAGGACCCCTATAGCGGGAGAGGAGACCCAGTACTTC.

V is TRBV14 and J is TRBJ2-7; D perhaps matches TRBD1 (5 bases). Trimming removed 4 bases from V and 2 bases from J, with 6 bases in between. The CDR3 has 12 amino acids. Germline CDR1 SGHDN, CDR2 FVKESK. CDR3 protein: CASSPGPYEQYF. As DNA, the CDR3 is TGTGCCAGCAGCCCAGGGCCCTACGAGCAGTACTTC.

The genes are TRBV5-5 and TRBJ1-2; unclear D gene. Per germline, CDR1 SGHKS and CDR2 YYEKEE (reference sequence). Trimming shortened V by 3 bases and J by 0 bases, and 6 bases separated the two germline ends. The CDR3 extends over 13 amino acids. The CDR3 here is CASSSWANYGYTF. CDR3 in DNA: TGTGCCAGCAGCTCCTGGGCTAACTATGGCTACACCTTC.

The genes are TRBV28 and TRBJ2-7, with D possibly called TRBD1 or TRBD2 (6 bases each). Trimming pared 2 bases from V and 9 bases from J, leaving 8 bases between. CDR3 size: 11 residues. Per the germline V gene, CDR1 is MDHEN and CDR2 is SYDVKM. CDR3 region: CASSLRGVQYF. The CDR3 nucleotides read TGTGCCAGCAGTTTAAGGGGGGTGCAGTACTTC.

The chain is built from TRBV5-1 and TRBJ1-2, with a tentative D call TRBD1 (6 bases). The CDR3 loop spans 12 amino acids. Looked up from germline, CDR1 is SGHRS and CDR2 is YFSETQ. V was shortened by 5 bases and J by 5 bases, with 10 bases between the two germline ends. The DNA for the CDR3 is TGCGCCAGCAGGCCAGGACAGTATGGCTACACCTTC. Its protein is CASRPGQYGYTF.

V usage is TRBV7-2 and J usage is TRBJ1-6; maybe TRBD1 (6 bases). Per germline, CDR1 SGHTA and CDR2 FQGNSA. The germline V and J ends were trimmed by 5 bases and 10 bases, with 18 bases remaining between them. This CDR3 region has 15 residues. CDR3 sequence: CASSPGTTGDSPLHF. CDR3 bases: TGTGCCAGCAGCCCCGGGACAACTGGAGACTCACCCCTCCACTTT.